The clone carrying this T cell receptor (beta chain) has at least ten counts. Its antigen is currently unknown. The V end was cut by 0 bases, the J end by 1 base, with 15 bases between. Germline CDR1 and CDR2: SGDLS and YYNGEE. The CDR3 spans 17 residues. The data belong to a study of metastatic and nonmetastatic thyroid tumors. As for the study in general: It was across blood and tumor or nodule tissue from malignant and benign thyroid patients that repertoires were compared.

Thyroid surgery had not been preceded by any treatment in any patient. TCRdb re-analyzed the PCR reads using MiXCR. The sample holds 42,000 or so clones, 15% to 20% seen once. General study findings and limits: It was reported that TCR beta diversity was significantly higher in malignant thyroid tumors than benign nodules, in blood and tumor.

The receptor comes from a female donor with papillary thyroid cancer or a benign thyroid nodule (not recorded which). Some clones in this sample may be carry-over from other donors' samples. Sequencing used tumor tissue. This chain links TRBV9 with TRBJ2-3, with D unresolved. In DNA form, the CDR3 reads TGTGCCAGCAGCGTAGGGGGTAGCTGGTTGGGCACAGATACGCAGTATTTT. The encoded protein is CASSVGGSWLGTDTQYF.